What follows describes a single T cell receptor (beta chain). Its target is not known. The data stem from a study of Tregs in tolerant kidney transplant recipients. Findings of the study overall: This study did not directly address biological reproducibility.

The protocol was immunoSEQ multiplex PCR, while the TCRdb copy is restricted to in-frame clones and leaves out a portion. Of roughly 120,000 clones in the sample, 85% to 95% were seen once. The V gene's germline CDR1 is SGHNT and CDR2 YYREEE (reference sequence). This CDR3 spans 14 amino acids. V lost 4 bases, J lost 10 bases, and 13 bases stayed unmatched. This sequence joins TRBV5-4 and TRBJ1-2; TRBD1 matches at 7 bases. The TCR comes from a human donor in good health. The sequenced sample consisted of CD4+ T cells from blood. The CDR3 coding sequence is TGTGCCAGCAGCCGAAACAGGGGAACCCCCTTCTACACCTTC. This codes for CASSRNRGTPFYTF.